Below, 32 T cell receptor beta chains from the same sample are listed, as sequenced in a study of T cell repertoires in cytomegalovirus infection. From the reads, TCRdb called clonotypes with MiXCR, one entry per CDR3 protein. Found here are more than 150,000 distinct CDR3 sequences, about 21% of them singletons; the top ten hold approximately 3%. The sequenced sample was PBMCs. The receptor set was obtained from a human donor in good health (CMV status not recorded). Some clones in this sample may be carry-over from other donors' samples.

The genes are TRBV6-6 and TRBJ2-5; D unresolved. Trimming removed 8 bases at V and 4 bases at J, with 11 bases between. The CDR3 is 12 amino acids. Germline CDR1 MNHNY, CDR2 SVGAGI (reference sequence). In DNA form, the CDR3 reads TGTGCCAGCTCCGGAGTTCTAGAGACCCAGTACTTC. Residues: CASSGVLETQYF.

This clonotype showed up many times. The genes are TRBV28 and TRBJ1-4; D ambiguous. V gave up 3 bases and J gave up 7 bases, with 6 bases separating them. CDR1 MDHEN and CDR2 SYDVKM come from the germline V gene. The CDR3 has 12 residues. The chain's CDR3 is CASSFGVEKLFF. The CDR3 DNA reads as TGTGCCAGCAGTTTCGGCGTTGAAAAACTGTTTTTT.

The V gene is TRBV4-1, the J gene TRBJ1-2, with no clear D. CDR1 MGHRA and CDR2 YSYEKL come from the germline V gene. V lost 1 base and J 8 bases, leaving 17 bases between the germline ends. The CDR3 loop spans 15 amino acids. The CDR3 loop is CASSQVQEEERGYTF. In DNA form, the CDR3 reads TGCGCCAGCAGCCAAGTTCAGGAGGAAGAGCGCGGCTACACCTTC.

The chain couples TRBV9 to TRBJ1-5, with TRBD1 as a possible D gene (5 bases). Per the germline V gene, CDR1 is SGDLS and CDR2 is YYNGEE. The CDR3 loop spans 15 amino acids. The ends were cut back, 2 bases at V and 1 base at J, with 10 bases in the middle. The CDR3 loop reads CASSVGPGSNQPQHF. The CDR3 DNA reads as TGTGCCAGCAGCGTCGGGCCAGGGAGCAATCAGCCCCAGCATTTT.

The chain has TRBV7-1 and TRBJ2-3; TRBD2 agrees at 14 bases. TRBV7-1 is treated as an ORF (open reading frame) with a function not yet certain. The CDR3 covers 16 residues. The V gene end was trimmed by 5 bases and the J gene end by 9 bases; junction bases not matched to a gene: 10. The CDR3 DNA reads TGTGCCAGCAGCAAGACTAGCGGGAGGGTGTTACGGACGCAGTATTTT. It is translated as CASSKTSGRVLRTQYF.

This clonotype was seen a handful of times. The chain uses TRBV19 and TRBJ1-5; unclear D gene. V shed 6 bases and J shed 6 bases, with 9 bases lying between them. Looked up from germline, CDR1 is LNHDA and CDR2 is SQIVND (reference sequence). There are 12 residues in the CDR3. CDR3 DNA: TGTGCCAGTAGACAGTACTCTCAGCCCCAGCATTTT. Translated, it gives CASRQYSQPQHF.

This sequence joins TRBV7-9 and TRBJ2-5; 13 bases map to TRBD2. V lost 5 bases and J lost 7; bases outside the gene matches: 10. The germline gives CDR1 SEHNR, CDR2 FQNEAQ (reference sequence). The CDR3 consists of 16 residues. DNA for the CDR3: TGTGCCAGCAGCCCTAAGGGACTAGCGGGATTAGTGACCCAGTACTTC. It encodes CASSPKGLAGLVTQYF.

CDR3 DNA: TGTGCCAGCAGTGGAACTAGCGGGAGGGTAAATGAGCAGTTCTTC. The encoded protein is CASSGTSGRVNEQFF. The rearrangement uses TRBV2 and TRBJ2-1; 13 nucleotides line up with TRBD2. Germline V gene data show CDR1 as SNHLY and CDR2 as FYNNEI. J gave up 7 bases and V 4 bases, and 4 bases lay outside the gene matches. The CDR3 spans 15 residues.

The gene calls are TRBV4-1 and TRBJ1-5, with D maybe TRBD1 (6 bases). The CDR3 sequence is 16 residues long. The V and J ends lost 0 bases and 5 bases respectively, with 14 bases between them. In germline, CDR1 is MGHRA, CDR2 YSYEKL. CDR3 in DNA: TGCGCCAGCAGCCAAGAGTTGGGGGGCGGCCATCAGCCCCAGCATTTT. Its translation: CASSQELGGGHQPQHF.

There are a few counts of this clonotype. The chain combines TRBV2 with TRBJ1-2; D gene unclear. The CDR3 runs to 13 residues. Trimming took off 2 bases at V and 8 bases at J, with 12 bases between the two ends. From germline, CDR1 is SNHLY and CDR2 FYNNEI. The CDR3 DNA reads as TGTGCCAGCAGTGAAAATACGGCAGGCGGCTACACCTTC. This encodes CASSENTAGGYTF.

The genes are TRBV7-2 and TRBJ2-7; TRBD1 might be the D (5 bases). Germline lookup yields CDR1 SGHTA and CDR2 FQGNSA. V lost 5 bases and J lost 6, with 11 bases in between. This CDR3 is 12 amino acids long. Here the CDR3 DNA reads TGTGCCAGCAGCCCCTTGGGGCTCGAGCAGTACTTC. As protein: CASSPLGLEQYF. Drawing the rest from reference TRBV7-2 and TRBJ2-7, the complete variable domain is GAGVSQSPSNKVTEKGKDVELRCDPISGHTALYWYRQSLGQGLEFLIYFQGNSAPDKSGLPSDRFSAERTGGSVSTLTIQRTQQEDSAVYLCASSPLGLEQYFGPGTRLTVT.

This clonotype appeared a few times. This sequence joins TRBV20-1 and TRBJ1-2; TRBD1 is a possible D gene (6 bases). The V gene lost 3 bases and the J gene lost 3 bases, with 23 bases spanning the gap. The CDR3 spans 17 residues. Germline V gene sequence: CDR1 DFQATT, CDR2 SNEGSKA (reference sequence). The CDR3 spells CSARSFQGSRGHYGYTF. The DNA for the CDR3 is TGCAGTGCTAGGTCCTTCCAAGGGAGCAGGGGACACTATGGCTACACCTTC.

With regard to this clonotype: Its ends do not fully match the called genes, so a read error is possible. The chain carries TRBV20-1 and TRBJ2-3, with 10 bases that match TRBD2. CDR1 is DFQATT and CDR2 is SNEGSKA in the germline V gene (reference sequence). This CDR3 has 14 amino acids. For the CDR3, the DNA is TGCAGTGCGGAACTAGCGGGGAGCAGAGATACGCAGTATTTT. Protein: CSAELAGSRDTQYF.

The chain is built from TRBV19 and TRBJ2-1; D is tentatively TRBD1 or TRBD2 (5 bases each). CDR3 size: 13 residues. From germline, CDR1 is LNHDA and CDR2 SQIVND (reference sequence). Between the trimmed V and J ends, which lost 1 base and 9 bases, there was a span of 10 bases. CDR3 in amino acids: CASSIGGSGEQFF. In nucleotides, the CDR3 is TGTGCCAGTAGTATAGGGGGGAGCGGTGAGCAGTTCTTC. The full variable domain, rest sourced from reference TRBV19 and TRBJ2-1, is DGGITQSPKYLFRKEGQNVTLSCEQNLNHDAMYWYRQDPGQGLRLIYYSQIVNDFQKGDIAEGYSVSREKKESFPLTVTSAQKNPTAFYLCASSIGGSGEQFFGPGTRLTVL.

This clonotype was observed many times. The V and J genes are TRBV7-8 and TRBJ2-7; no definite D call. CDR3 length: 11 amino acids. Trimming cost V 4 bases and J 3 bases, with 4 bases left between them. Germline-derived CDR1 and CDR2 are SGHVS and FQNEAQ. The CDR3 loop is CASSYYYEQYF. The CDR3 nucleotides read TGTGCCAGCAGCTATTACTACGAGCAGTACTTC.

This clonotype has ten or more counts. The chain carries TRBV7-2 and TRBJ2-2; 7 bases match TRBD1. The CDR3 contains 15 residues. Germline CDR1 and CDR2: SGHTA and FQGNSA. V was clipped by 3 bases and J by 0 bases; unmatched bases: 1. In DNA form, the CDR3 reads TGTGCCAGCAGCTTGACAGGGTCGAACACCGGGGAGCTGTTTTTT. Its protein product is CASSLTGSNTGELFF.

This clonotype was seen repeatedly, ten times or more. The gene calls are TRBV7-2 and TRBJ2-1, with 9 bases identical to TRBD2. Germline-derived CDR1 and CDR2 are SGHTA and FQGNSA. The V segment lost 0 bases and the J segment 9 bases; nucleotides outside the gene matches: 3. This CDR3 comprises 14 residues. The CDR3 reads CASSLAVAGVEQFF. The CDR3 DNA reads as TGTGCCAGCAGCTTAGCGGTAGCGGGAGTTGAGCAGTTCTTC. The complete variable domain, with remaining parts taken from reference TRBV7-2 and TRBJ2-1, reads GAGVSQSPSNKVTEKGKDVELRCDPISGHTALYWYRQSLGQGLEFLIYFQGNSAPDKSGLPSDRFSAERTGGSVSTLTIQRTQQEDSAVYLCASSLAVAGVEQFFGPGTRLTVL.

The J gene is TRBJ2-5, the V gene TRBV20-1; no firm D call. Trimming removed 5 bases from V and 1 base from J, with 14 bases in between. CDR3 length: 14 amino acids. From germline, CDR1 is DFQATT and CDR2 SNEGSKA (reference sequence). CDR3 residues: CSAGVLGSQETQYF. The CDR3 DNA reads as TGCAGTGCTGGGGTACTCGGCAGCCAAGAGACCCAGTACTTC.

This clonotype was counted many times. The chain employs TRBV11-3 and TRBJ2-3; 7 bases are shared with TRBD2. Germline assignment: CDR1 SGHNT and CDR2 YENEEA. V trimming: 1 base; J trimming: 2 bases; junction bases outside the gene matches: 9. The CDR3 is 17 amino acids. DNA for the CDR3: TGTGCCAGCAGCTTAGCGGCCCTAGCGGCCTACACAGATACGCAGTATTTT. This translates into CASSLAALAAYTDTQYF.

The chain carries TRBV12-3 or TRBV12-4 and TRBJ2-3; weak D call: TRBD1 (5 bases). With 6 bases removed from V and 1 base from J, the gap between germline ends came to 8 bases. This CDR3 comprises 13 residues. CDR3: CASRLTGTDTQYF. The CDR3 nucleotides are TGTGCCAGCAGACTGACAGGCACAGATACGCAGTATTTT.

The CDR3 DNA sequence: TGTGCCAGCAGCCCCGAAAGTTACGAGCAGTACTTC. Its protein product is CASSPESYEQYF. This chain links TRBV11-2 with TRBJ2-7; D is unresolved. V was clipped by 5 bases and J by 4 bases, with 9 bases between them. This CDR3 has 12 amino acids. Germline assignment: CDR1 SGHAT and CDR2 FQNNGV.

The table lists this clonotype with a few counts. The chain carries TRBV29-1 and TRBJ2-7, with unresolved D. There are 16 residues in the CDR3. Trimming removed 4 bases at V and 9 bases at J, with 28 bases between. Germline lookup yields CDR1 SQVTM and CDR2 ANQGSEA. The CDR3, as DNA: TGCAGCGTTGGAGGAGAACAATCCGGGCTACCCGTCTGGCAGTACTTC. This gives the protein CSVGGEQSGLPVWQYF.

This clonotype appeared many times. J is TRBJ1-1 and V is TRBV28; no definite D call. This CDR3 is 18 amino acids long. V dropped 4 bases and J dropped 0 bases, with 21 bases sitting between them. Germline CDR1 is MDHEN and CDR2 is SYDVKM. The DNA of the CDR3 is TGTGCCAGCAGTTACCCCGTCGGGTTTATGAGGTTGAACACTGAAGCTTTCTTT. The encoded protein is CASSYPVGFMRLNTEAFF.

With respect to this clonotype: One end of the junction varies from germline; a read error may be responsible. The chain links TRBV7-9 to TRBJ2-1; 7 bases agree with TRBD1. The CDR3 spans 13 residues. The germline V gene encodes CDR1 SEHNR and CDR2 FQNEAQ (reference sequence). Here the CDR3 DNA reads TGTGCCAGCAGCGGGACAGTCTACAATGCGCAGTTCTTC. It encodes CASSGTVYNAQFF. The full variable domain, in which reference TRBV7-9 and TRBJ2-1 provide the parts outside the CDR3, is DTGVSQNPRHKITKRGQNVTFRCDPISEHNRLYWYRQTLGQGPEFLTYFQNEAQLEKSRLLSDRFSAERPKGSFSTLEIQRTEQGDSAMYLCASSGTVYNAQFFGPGTRLTVL.

The CDR3 coding sequence is TGTGCCAGCAGCTTGGCCCAGGGTCTTCCAGATACGCAGTATTTT. Translated: CASSLAQGLPDTQYF. The chain employs TRBV5-4 and TRBJ2-3; D possibly corresponds to TRBD1 (5 bases). V gave up 0 bases and J gave up 4 bases, with 12 bases separating them. Germline V gives CDR1 SGHNT, CDR2 YYREEE (reference sequence). CDR3 size: 15 residues.

This clonotype was observed at least ten times. The chain links TRBV7-2 to TRBJ2-5, with D unresolved. This CDR3 spans 14 amino acids. Germline-derived CDR1 and CDR2 are SGHTA and FQGNSA. V was trimmed by 4 bases and J by 2 bases, leaving 11 bases between them. CDR3 loop: CASSSVWQQETQYF. The CDR3 bases are TGTGCCAGCAGCTCGGTCTGGCAGCAAGAGACCCAGTACTTC.

This clonotype was seen many times. This chain links TRBV6-2 or TRBV6-3 with TRBJ2-2; no firm D call. Germline V lookup: CDR1 MNHEY, CDR2 SVGEGT. The CDR3 sequence is 14 residues long. Trimming stripped 6 bases from V and 6 bases from J, with 14 bases between. DNA for the CDR3: TGTGCCAGCAGCCCCCCTGCTAGACCCGGGGAGCTGTTTTTT. This translates into CASSPPARPGELFF.

This clonotype has ten or more counts. This chain connects TRBV11-3 to TRBJ1-4; no definite D call. The germline CDR1 and CDR2 sequences are SGHNT and YENEEA. CDR3 size: 12 residues. V was cut by 4 bases and J by 8 bases, with 8 bases left in between. CDR3 loop: CASSSVREKLFF. The CDR3 bases are TGTGCCAGCAGCTCGGTGAGGGAAAAACTGTTTTTT.

The chain joins TRBV6-6 to TRBJ1-1, with D perhaps matching TRBD1 (6 bases). CDR1 is MNHNY, CDR2 SVGAGI, per germline (reference sequence). Trimming took 5 bases from V and 8 from J, leaving 12 bases between them. CDR3 length: 12 amino acids. The CDR3 DNA is TGTGCCAGCAGTCAATCTGGGACAGAAGCTTTCTTT. Translated: CASSQSGTEAFF.

This clonotype was picked up many times. In DNA, the CDR3 is TGTGCCAGCAGCTTAGAGCTTTCTTTCGGGAGCAATCAGCCCCAGCATTTT. Amino acid sequence: CASSLELSFGSNQPQHF. The V gene is TRBV7-2, the J gene TRBJ1-5; no firm D call. With 1 base removed from V and 1 base from J, the gap between germline ends came to 14 bases. The V gene's germline CDR1 is SGHTA and CDR2 FQGNSA. The CDR3 length is 17 residues. The full variable domain, its missing parts supplied by reference TRBV7-2 and TRBJ1-5, is GAGVSQSPSNKVTEKGKDVELRCDPISGHTALYWYRQSLGQGLEFLIYFQGNSAPDKSGLPSDRFSAERTGGSVSTLTIQRTQQEDSAVYLCASSLELSFGSNQPQHFGDGTRLSIL.

There are many counts of this clonotype. The J gene is TRBJ2-3, the V gene TRBV11-2; D gene unclear. CDR1 SGHAT and CDR2 FQNNGV come from the germline V gene. The CDR3 spans 13 residues. V was pared by 5 bases and J by 4 bases, with 10 bases between. The CDR3 DNA reads as TGTGCCAGCAGCCCCCGTGGGCCAGATACGCAGTATTTT. Translating it yields CASSPRGPDTQYF.

The chain employs TRBV7-9 and TRBJ2-7; TRBD1 matches at 12 bases. With 8 bases clipped from V and 6 bases from J, the junction kept 29 bases outside the gene matches. Per the germline V gene, CDR1 is SEHNR and CDR2 is FQNEAQ (reference sequence). This CDR3 has 21 amino acids. The CDR3 nucleotides are TGTGCCAGCGGGGACAGGGGGCGTTCACGTGGGTCCCGGCGGGAGTACCTCGAGCAGTACTTC. As protein: CASGDRGRSRGSRREYLEQYF.